The 20 T cell receptor beta chains presented below share a single source sample, sequenced in a study of cytomegalovirus exposure and HLA in healthy donors. Both 60 Vbeta primers and 13 Jbeta primers went into the PCR. Sequencing used immunoSEQ multiplex PCR; TCRdb keeps in-frame clones, though not all of them. The sample records roughly 150,000 clones, approximately 73% being singletons. Material: PBMCs. The origin of the receptors is a young man in good health and CMV-seropositive.

The rearrangement links TRBV28 to TRBJ1-2; TRBD1 agrees at 8 bases. Losses at the gene ends were 3 bases for V and 4 bases for J; bases not matched to a gene: 4. Looked up from germline, CDR1 is MDHEN and CDR2 is SYDVKM. CDR3 length: 14 amino acids. The CDR3 region is CASSFIDRGYGYTF. The CDR3, as DNA: TGTGCCAGCAGTTTTATCGACAGGGGCTATGGCTACACCTTC.

The chain recombines TRBV19 with TRBJ1-2; maybe TRBD1 (5 bases). The CDR3 consists of 14 residues. Trimming stripped 5 bases from V and 0 bases from J, with 10 bases between. CDR1 LNHDA and CDR2 SQIVND come from the germline V gene (reference sequence). CDR3 amino acids: CASSGSRANYGYTF. CDR3 sequence (DNA): TGTGCCAGTAGTGGATCCAGGGCTAACTATGGCTACACCTTC.

The chain links TRBV27 to TRBJ2-3; 13 nucleotides line up with TRBD2. With V trimmed by 5 bases and J by 2 bases, 4 bases remained unmatched. The V gene's germline CDR1 is MNHEY and CDR2 SMNVEV (reference sequence). The CDR3 runs to 16 residues. CDR3 DNA: TGTGCCAGCAGTAAGGGACTAGCGGGGTACACAGATACGCAGTATTTT. Protein: CASSKGLAGYTDTQYF.

The chain has TRBV10-3 and TRBJ2-7; TRBD1 agrees at 7 bases. V shed 10 bases and J 3 bases; nucleotides not matched to a gene: 9. The CDR3 is 13 residues long. From germline, CDR1 is ENHRY and CDR2 SYGVKD. CDR3 in DNA: TGTGCCAGTACTAGGGGGCCCCGCTACGAGCAGTACTTC. Protein product: CASTRGPRYEQYF.

In this sample, this clone turned up once. This sequence joins TRBV29-1 and TRBJ1-1; D unclear. The germline V and J ends were trimmed by 5 bases and 1 base, with 14 bases remaining between them. The germline CDR1 and CDR2 sequences are SQVTM and ANQGSEA. This CDR3 region has 14 residues. Written as DNA, the CDR3 is TGCAGCGTTACCGAACGCCGGGAGAACACTGAAGCTTTCTTT. It encodes CSVTERRENTEAFF.

The chain combines TRBV2 with TRBJ2-6, with TRBD2 as a possible D gene (6 bases). The CDR3 has 14 residues. Germline V gives CDR1 SNHLY, CDR2 FYNNEI. V gave up 7 bases and J gave up 2 bases, with 9 bases separating them. The CDR3 nucleotides read TGTGCCAGCATATGGGAGGCTGGGGCCAACGTCCTGACTTTC. Protein product: CASIWEAGANVLTF.

The V and J genes are TRBV2 and TRBJ2-1; 11 bases map to TRBD2. From germline, CDR1 is SNHLY and CDR2 FYNNEI. V was clipped by 5 bases and J by 3 bases; unmatched bases: 3. CDR3 length: 15 residues. CDR3 loop: CASSRLAGNYNEQFF. The CDR3 DNA reads as TGTGCCAGCAGTCGACTAGCGGGAAACTACAATGAGCAGTTCTTC.

The rearrangement links TRBV6-5 to TRBJ1-1; unclear D gene. V was trimmed by 8 bases and J by 1 base, leaving 14 bases between them. The CDR3 spans 14 residues. Germline-derived CDR1 and CDR2 are MNHEY and SVGAGI. As DNA, the CDR3 is TGTGCCAGCCGTCGGAGCGAGTGGAACACTGAAGCTTTCTTT. Protein sequence: CASRRSEWNTEAFF.

CDR3 in DNA: TGTGCCATCAGTGATGGGGGACTCACTGAAGCTTTCTTT. It is translated as CAISDGGLTEAFF. The rearrangement links TRBV10-3 to TRBJ1-1; TRBD1 might be the D (5 bases). V was cut by 3 bases and J by 4 bases, with 9 bases left in between. The CDR3 is 13 residues long. CDR1 ENHRY and CDR2 SYGVKD come from the germline V gene.

The V call is TRBV7-9, the J call TRBJ2-7; 8 nucleotides agree with TRBD1. Germline-derived CDR1 and CDR2 are SEHNR and FQNEAQ (reference sequence). CDR3 size: 16 residues. The trim removed 4 bases at V and 5 bases at J, leaving 13 bases unmatched. CDR3 sequence reads: CASSSTIQDRDDEQYF. The CDR3 DNA follows: TGTGCCAGCAGCTCGACCATCCAGGACAGGGACGACGAGCAGTACTTC.

The rearrangement links TRBV27 to TRBJ2-5; D unresolved. The assigned J gene may be wrong: the sequence end matches TRBJ2-7 better. There are 14 residues in the CDR3. CDR1 is MNHEY, CDR2 SMNVEV, per germline (reference sequence). The CDR3 DNA sequence: TGTGCCAGCAGTTTAGGTGGCGCGCACTACGAGCAGTACTTC. Protein product: CASSLGGAHYEQYF.

This chain uses TRBV6-1 with TRBJ2-7, with D possibly matching TRBD2 (6 bases). V was shortened by 6 bases and J by 3 bases, with 18 bases between the two germline ends. CDR3 length equals 15 residues. Germline loops: CDR1 MNHNS, CDR2 SASEGT. CDR3 in amino acids: CASRATGTQFYEQYF. The CDR3 DNA sequence: TGTGCCAGCAGAGCGACCGGGACTCAGTTCTACGAGCAGTACTTC.

This chain connects TRBV6-5 to TRBJ2-1; 9 positions agree with TRBD2. V gave up 0 bases and J gave up 8 bases; unmatched junction bases: 5. Germline CDR1 reads MNHEY; CDR2 reads SVGAGI. The CDR3 loop spans 15 amino acids. CDR3 region: CASSYSSGRYDEQFF. The CDR3, as DNA: TGTGCCAGCAGTTACTCTAGCGGGAGATATGATGAGCAGTTCTTC.

This chain connects TRBV5-8 to TRBJ1-2, with D hard to call. This CDR3 is 14 amino acids long. Trimming left V 5 bases short and J 2 bases short, with 13 bases between. CDR1 and CDR2 from the germline V gene are SGHTS and YDEGEE. CDR3 nucleotides: TGTGCCAGCAGTTCGGACGGACTCAACTATGGCTACACCTTC. It specifies CASSSDGLNYGYTF.

This clone was counted a few times. CDR3 DNA sequence: TGTGCCAGCAGCTCCATGACCGACAGACTCACAGATACGCAGTATTTT. This translates into CASSSMTDRLTDTQYF. The chain carries TRBV28 and TRBJ2-3, with D perhaps matching TRBD1 (5 bases). Germline-derived CDR1 and CDR2 are MDHEN and SYDVKM. CDR3 length: 16 amino acids. V lost 6 bases and J 2 bases, leaving 18 bases between the germline ends.

In its sample, this clone was seen once. This chain connects TRBV2 to TRBJ2-2; 7 nucleotides match TRBD1. Germline loops: CDR1 SNHLY, CDR2 FYNNEI. With V trimmed by 7 bases and J by 3 bases, 17 bases remained unmatched. The CDR3 is made up of 18 amino acids. This chain's CDR3 is CASTFGDTRRGYTGELFF. As DNA, the CDR3 is TGTGCCAGCACCTTCGGCGACACGCGCAGGGGGTACACCGGGGAGCTGTTTTTT.

The chain links TRBV28 to TRBJ2-3, with 10 nucleotides matching TRBD1. Trimming removed 6 bases from V and 2 bases from J; junction bases left unmatched: 5. This CDR3 region has 15 residues. Per germline, CDR1 MDHEN and CDR2 SYDVKM. The CDR3 sequence: CASRSTGGTTDTQYF. Here the CDR3 DNA reads TGTGCCAGCAGGTCGACAGGGGGCACCACAGATACGCAGTATTTT.

The chain is built from TRBV18 and TRBJ2-1; 7 bases map to TRBD2. The germline CDR1 and CDR2 sequences are KGHSH and LQKENI. The CDR3 spans 15 residues. The V and J ends lost 5 bases and 7 bases, in that order; junction bases with no gene match: 11. The CDR3 region is CASSNGLVSLNEQFF. The CDR3 nucleotides are TGTGCCAGCTCAAACGGACTAGTATCCTTAAATGAGCAGTTCTTC.

This chain links TRBV27 with TRBJ1-6, with D possibly TRBD1 on 5 matching bases. This CDR3 is built from 15 residues. Deletions cut 6 bases from V and 10 bases from J, with 19 bases between. Germline assignment: CDR1 MNHEY and CDR2 SMNVEV (reference sequence). CDR3 in DNA: TGTGCCAGCAGCCTCCGGGGGGGAGGTCGGTCACCCCTCCACTTT. Its translation: CASSLRGGGRSPLHF.

The chain is built from TRBV6-5 and TRBJ1-4; D possibly corresponds to TRBD1 (6 bases). This CDR3 is 15 amino acids long. V gave up 0 bases and J gave up 8 bases, with 13 bases separating them. Germline CDR1 reads MNHEY; CDR2 reads SVGAGI. For the CDR3, the DNA is TGTGCCAGCAGTTACTCCACAGGGCCCGGCGAAAAACTGTTTTTT. Translated, it gives CASSYSTGPGEKLFF.